This T cell receptor beta chain was obtained from a study of beta chain features in type 1 diabetes. Findings and caveats of the study: High-TCR-expressing cells could be over-represented by cDNA sequencing. The study found moderately but significantly shorter TCRB CDR3s in all four CD4+ subsets of Type 1 diabetes patients. VDJ junctions sequenced from type 1 diabetes patients showed fewer insertions and more deletions. Relative to healthy donors, patients appeared to have naive, central memory and Treg TCRB repertoires that were more similar.

What was sequenced were expressed TCRB transcripts, since all of the isolated RNA had been reverse transcribed. Using immunoSEQ multiplex PCR, the repertoire was profiled, and TCRdb retains in-frame clones only, with some absent. The table lists 680,000 or so clones, roughly an eighth of them singletons. This clone was found a few times. The antigen is unknown. The germline gives CDR1 SGHDN, CDR2 FVKESK. The CDR3 length is 14 residues. V lost 4 bases to trimming and J lost 1 base, with 10 bases between them. Staining for CD45RO/CCR7/CD25/CD127/CD95/CD27 allowed sorting of CD4+ naive, central memory, regulatory and stem cell-like memory cells.

The sequencing input was naive CD4+ T cells from blood. This TCR was recovered from a man aged 18 to 35 with type 1 diabetes. This chain connects TRBV14 to TRBJ1-2; D remains unclear. In nucleotides, the CDR3 is TGTGCCAGCAGCCCCTTCGAGGGTAACTATGGCTACACCTTC. Its protein product is CASSPFEGNYGYTF.